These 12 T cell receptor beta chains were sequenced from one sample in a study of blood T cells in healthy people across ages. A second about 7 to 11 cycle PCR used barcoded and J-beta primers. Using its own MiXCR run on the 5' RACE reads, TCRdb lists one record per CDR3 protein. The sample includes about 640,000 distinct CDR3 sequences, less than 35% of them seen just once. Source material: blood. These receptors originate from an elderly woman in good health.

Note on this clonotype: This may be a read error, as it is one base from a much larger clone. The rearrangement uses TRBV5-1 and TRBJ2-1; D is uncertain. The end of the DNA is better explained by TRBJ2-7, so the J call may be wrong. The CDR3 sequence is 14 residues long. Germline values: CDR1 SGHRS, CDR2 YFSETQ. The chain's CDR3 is CASSWAQLVNEQYF. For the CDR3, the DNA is TGCGCCAGCAGCTGGGCACAGTTAGTTAATGAGCAGTACTTC.

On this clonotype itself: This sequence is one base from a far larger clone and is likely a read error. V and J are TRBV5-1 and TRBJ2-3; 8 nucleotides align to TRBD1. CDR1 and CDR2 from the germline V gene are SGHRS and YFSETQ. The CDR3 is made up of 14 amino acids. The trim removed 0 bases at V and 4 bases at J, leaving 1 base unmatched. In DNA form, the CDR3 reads TGCGCCAGCAGCTTGGGACAGGGGTCAGATACGCAGTATTTT. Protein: CASSLGQGSDTQYF.

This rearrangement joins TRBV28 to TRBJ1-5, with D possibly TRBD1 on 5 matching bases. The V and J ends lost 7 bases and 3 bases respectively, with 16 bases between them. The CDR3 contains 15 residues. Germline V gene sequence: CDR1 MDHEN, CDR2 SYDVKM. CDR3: CASTWGTGNNQPQHF. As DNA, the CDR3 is TGTGCCAGCACCTGGGGGACGGGGAACAATCAGCCCCAGCATTTT.

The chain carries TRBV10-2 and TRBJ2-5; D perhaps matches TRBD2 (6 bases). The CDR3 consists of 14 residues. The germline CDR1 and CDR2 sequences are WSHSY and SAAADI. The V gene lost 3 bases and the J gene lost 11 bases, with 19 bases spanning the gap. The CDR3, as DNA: TGCGCCAGCAGTGACGGGGGACCAAGGAATGAGCAGTACTTC. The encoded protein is CASSDGGPRNEQYF.

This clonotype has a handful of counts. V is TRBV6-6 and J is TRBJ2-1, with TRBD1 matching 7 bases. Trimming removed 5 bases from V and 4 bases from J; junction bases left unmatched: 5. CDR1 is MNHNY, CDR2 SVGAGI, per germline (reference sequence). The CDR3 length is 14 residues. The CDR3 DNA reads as TGTGCCAGCAGTCCACCGGGACAGTACAATGAGCAGTTCTTC. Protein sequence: CASSPPGQYNEQFF.

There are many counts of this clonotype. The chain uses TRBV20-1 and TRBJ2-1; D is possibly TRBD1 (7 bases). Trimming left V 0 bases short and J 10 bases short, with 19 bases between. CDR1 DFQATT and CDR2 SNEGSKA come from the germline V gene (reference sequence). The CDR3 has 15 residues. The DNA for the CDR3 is TGCAGTGCTAGAGATCCTAGCGCCAGGGGGAACGAGCAGTTCTTC. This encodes CSARDPSARGNEQFF.

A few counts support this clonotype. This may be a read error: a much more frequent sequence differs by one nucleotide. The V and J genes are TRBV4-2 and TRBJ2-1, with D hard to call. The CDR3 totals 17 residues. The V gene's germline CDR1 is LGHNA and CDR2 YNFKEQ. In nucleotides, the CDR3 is TGTGCCAGCAGCCCCCCGGGTTTGAGTCTCACCTACAATGGGCAGTTCTTC. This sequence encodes CASSPPGLSLTYNGQFF.

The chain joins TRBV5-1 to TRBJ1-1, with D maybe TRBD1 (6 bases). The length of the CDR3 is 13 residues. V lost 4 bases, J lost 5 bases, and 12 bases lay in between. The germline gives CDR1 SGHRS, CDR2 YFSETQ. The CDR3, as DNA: TGCGCCAGCAGCCTTGGACAGAGGACTGAAGCTTTCTTT. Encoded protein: CASSLGQRTEAFF. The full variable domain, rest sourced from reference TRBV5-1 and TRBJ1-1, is KAGVTQTPRYLIKTRGQQVTLSCSPISGHRSVSWYQQTPGQGLQFLFEYFSETQRNKGNFPGRFSGRQFSNSRSEMNVSTLELGDSALYLCASSLGQRTEAFFGQGTRLTVV.

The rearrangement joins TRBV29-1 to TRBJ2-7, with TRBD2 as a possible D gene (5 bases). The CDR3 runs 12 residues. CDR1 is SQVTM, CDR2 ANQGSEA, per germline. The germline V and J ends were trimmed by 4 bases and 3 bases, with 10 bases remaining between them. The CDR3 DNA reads TGCAGCGTTGTAGGCACTAGCTACGAGCAGTACTTC. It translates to CSVVGTSYEQYF.

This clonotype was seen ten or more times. As DNA, the CDR3 is TGTGCCAGCAGCTCTTGGGAGGGCTTCACAGATACGCAGTATTTT. Protein product: CASSSWEGFTDTQYF. The V call is TRBV11-1, the J call TRBJ2-3, with 7 bases lining up with TRBD2. Germline loops: CDR1 SGHAT, CDR2 FQDESV (reference sequence). The CDR3 spans 15 residues. V lost 4 bases to trimming and J lost 2 bases; unmatched junction nucleotides: 6.

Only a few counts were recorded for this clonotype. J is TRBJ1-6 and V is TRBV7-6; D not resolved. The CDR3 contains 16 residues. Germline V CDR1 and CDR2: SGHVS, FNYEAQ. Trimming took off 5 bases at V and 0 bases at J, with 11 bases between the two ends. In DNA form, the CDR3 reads TGTGCCAGCAGCCGGGGTTCGAGCTCCTATAATTCACCCCTCCACTTT. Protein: CASSRGSSSYNSPLHF.

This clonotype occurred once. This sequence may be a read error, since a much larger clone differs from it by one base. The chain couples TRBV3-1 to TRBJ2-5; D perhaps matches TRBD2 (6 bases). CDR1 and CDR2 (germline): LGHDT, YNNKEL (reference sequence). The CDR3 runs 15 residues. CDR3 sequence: CAGSPWGLSQETQYF. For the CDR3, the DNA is TGTGCCGGCAGCCCCTGGGGACTCAGCCAGGAGACCCAGTACTTC.